The rows below give T cell receptor beta chains drawn from one sample of a study of cytomegalovirus exposure and HLA in healthy donors. TCRdb's table, derived via immunoSEQ multiplex PCR, lists solely in-frame clones and lacks some. The sample yields 100,000 to 150,000 clones, of which the top ten take up roughly 0.94%. Sequences were obtained from PBMCs. The receptors shown here come from a man younger than 30 in good health and CMV-seronegative. The CDR3 runs from the conserved cysteine through the conserved F or W. Fields, in order: D gene, J gene, V gene, CDR3 protein, CDR3 DNA. D genes are given only for firm matches.

NA	TRBJ1-4	TRBV5-6	CASSLLSGGNEKLFF	TGTGCCAGCAGCTTGTTGTCGGGGGGGAATGAAAAACTGTTTTTT
NA	TRBJ1-1	TRBV5-6	CASSLGQGPDEAFF	TGTGCCAGCAGCTTAGGGCAGGGGCCGGATGAAGCTTTCTTT
TRBD1	TRBJ2-7	TRBV5-1	CASSLVQGAREQYF	TGCGCCAGCAGCTTGGTTCAGGGGGCGAGAGAGCAGTACTTC
TRBD2	TRBJ2-1	TRBV7-7	CASSRIVAGLYNEQFF	TGTGCCAGCAGCCGTATAGTAGCGGGACTGTACAATGAGCAGTTCTTC
NA	TRBJ1-5	TRBV6-5	CASSPGISNQPQHF	TGTGCCAGCAGTCCCGGGATAAGCAATCAGCCCCAGCATTTT
TRBD1	TRBJ1-2	TRBV2	CASTLITGGDGYTF	TGTGCCAGCACCTTGATCACAGGGGGCGATGGCTACACCTTC
NA	TRBJ2-5	TRBV18	CASSPPAGSETQYF	TGTGCCAGCTCACCCCCGGCAGGGTCGGAGACCCAGTACTTC
TRBD2	TRBJ2-1	TRBV7-2	CASSLFGLARDNEQFF	TGTGCCAGCAGCTTGTTCGGACTAGCGAGAGACAATGAGCAGTTCTTC
NA	TRBJ2-5	TRBV10-3	CAISKMDRVETQYF	TGTGCCATCAGCAAGATGGACAGAGTAGAGACCCAGTACTTC
NA	TRBJ1-1	TRBV28	CASSLSIRNTEAFF	TGTGCCAGCAGTTTATCTATACGGAACACTGAAGCTTTCTTT
NA	TRBJ1-2	TRBV28	CASSLLHTGNLGVSGYTF	TGTGCCAGCAGTTTACTACACACCGGGAACCTTGGAGTATCCGGCTACACCTTC
NA	TRBJ2-7	TRBV1	CTSSQDVEQYF	TGCACCAGCAGCCAAGATGTAGAGCAGTACTTC
TRBD1	TRBJ1-5	TRBV19	CASTDTGVQGNQPQHF	TGTGCCAGTACCGATACAGGGGTACAAGGCAATCAGCCCCAGCATTTT
TRBD1	TRBJ2-1	TRBV10-1	CASRGQAGNEQFF	TGCGCCAGCAGAGGACAGGCGGGCAATGAGCAGTTCTTC
NA	TRBJ2-5	TRBV5-6	CASSLEPGALRTQYF	TGTGCCAGCAGCTTGGAGCCAGGGGCTTTGCGGACCCAGTACTTC
TRBD1	TRBJ1-6	TRBV27	CASSSWTGAYNSPLHF	TGTGCCAGCAGTTCCTGGACAGGGGCTTATAATTCACCCCTCCACTTT
TRBD1	TRBJ1-1	TRBV7-2	CASSLQGASEAFF	TGTGCCAGCAGCTTACAGGGGGCGTCTGAAGCTTTCTTT
NA	TRBJ2-7	TRBV27	CASSLSYSYEQYF	TGTGCCAGCAGTTTATCTTACTCCTACGAGCAGTACTTC
NA	TRBJ1-1	TRBV15	CATSRDRDRFHEAFF	TGTGCCACCAGCAGAGATCGCGACAGATTTCATGAAGCTTTCTTT
NA	TRBJ2-7	TRBV6-5	CASSFDRSSYEQYF	TGTGCCAGCAGTTTCGACAGGAGCTCCTACGAGCAGTACTTC